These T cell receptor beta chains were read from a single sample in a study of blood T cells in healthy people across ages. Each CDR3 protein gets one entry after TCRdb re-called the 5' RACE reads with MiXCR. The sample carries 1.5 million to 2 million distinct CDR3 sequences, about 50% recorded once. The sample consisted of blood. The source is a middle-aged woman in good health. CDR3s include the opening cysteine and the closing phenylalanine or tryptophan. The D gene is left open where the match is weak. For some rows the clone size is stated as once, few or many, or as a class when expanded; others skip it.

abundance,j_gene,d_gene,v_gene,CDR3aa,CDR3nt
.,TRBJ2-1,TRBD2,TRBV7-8,CASSPTLAGGRYNEQFF,TGTGCCAGCAGCCCGACCCTAGCGGGGGGGCGGTACAATGAGCAGTTCTTC
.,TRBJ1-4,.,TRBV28,CASSYPPGDGKEKLFF,TGTGCCAGCAGTTACCCACCAGGGGACGGAAAGGAAAAACTGTTTTTT
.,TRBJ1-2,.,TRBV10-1,CASSEGTRRNYGYTF,TGCGCCAGCAGTGAAGGTACACGGCGTAACTATGGCTACACCTTC
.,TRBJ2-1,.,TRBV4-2,CASSHDILVTNEQFF,TGTGCCAGCAGCCATGACATACTAGTAACCAATGAGCAGTTCTTC
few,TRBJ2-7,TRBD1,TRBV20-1,CSVQDRGNYEQYF,TGCAGTGTCCAGGACAGGGGTAACTACGAGCAGTACTTC
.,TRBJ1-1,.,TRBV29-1,CSVAYSGVNTEAFF,TGCAGCGTTGCGTACTCAGGGGTCAACACTGAAGCTTTCTTT
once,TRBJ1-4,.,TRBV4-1,CASSYSGNLNEKLFF,TGCGCCAGCAGCTATTCCGGGAATCTAAATGAAAAACTGTTTTTT
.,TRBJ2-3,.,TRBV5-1,CASSAQAERFTDTQYF,TGCGCCAGCAGCGCGCAGGCGGAGCGGTTCACAGATACGCAGTATTTT
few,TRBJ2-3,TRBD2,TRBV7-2,CASRRTSGGADTQYF,TGTGCCAGCAGGCGGACTAGCGGGGGGGCAGATACGCAGTATTTT
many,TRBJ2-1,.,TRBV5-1,CASSLVSSYNEQFF,TGTGCCAGCAGTTTAGTGAGCTCCTACAATGAGCAGTTCTTC
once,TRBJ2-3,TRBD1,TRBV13,CASRLEGATDTQYF,TGTGCCAGCAGATTAGAGGGGGCTACAGATACGCAGTATTTT
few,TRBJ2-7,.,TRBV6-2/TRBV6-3,CASSYSTPYYEQYF,TGTGCCAGCAGTTACTCGACACCTTACTACGAGCAGTACTTC
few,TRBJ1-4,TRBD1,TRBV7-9,CASSPQGGQTEKLFF,TGTGCCAGCAGCCCACAGGGGGGACAGACGGAAAAACTGTTTTTT
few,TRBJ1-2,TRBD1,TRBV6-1,CASLQGRDYGYTF,TGTGCCAGCCTACAGGGGAGAGACTATGGCTACACCTTC
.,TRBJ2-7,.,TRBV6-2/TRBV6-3,CASSYGAGSEQYF,TGTGCCAGCAGTTACGGTGCGGGGAGCGAGCAGTACTTC
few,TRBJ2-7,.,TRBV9,CASSVDPGEFDYEQYF,TGTGCCAGCAGCGTAGACCCAGGGGAGTTCGACTACGAGCAGTACTTC
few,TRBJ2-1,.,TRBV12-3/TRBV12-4,CASSTINEQFF,TGTGCCAGCAGTACTATCAATGAGCAGTTCTTC
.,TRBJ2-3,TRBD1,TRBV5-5,CTSSLRLTGANADTQYF,TGTACCAGCAGTCTTAGACTTACAGGGGCCAACGCAGATACGCAGTATTTT
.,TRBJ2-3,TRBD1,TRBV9,CASSGTGTGSTTDTQYF,TGTGCCAGCAGCGGGACCGGGACAGGGTCGACCACAGATACGCAGTATTTT
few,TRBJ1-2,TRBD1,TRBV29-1,CSEHRGHGYTF,TGCAGCGAGCACAGGGGGCATGGCTACACCTTC
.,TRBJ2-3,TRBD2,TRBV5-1,CASSLEAPGGPTDTQYF,TGCGCCAGCAGCTTGGAGGCGCCGGGGGGGCCCACAGATACGCAGTATTTT
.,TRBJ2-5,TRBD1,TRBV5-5,CASSLYRGLVETQYF,TGTGCCAGCAGCTTGTACAGGGGGCTTGTGGAGACCCAGTACTTC
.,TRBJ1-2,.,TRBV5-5,CASSLLGERGYTF,TGTGCCAGCAGCTTGTTAGGGGAGAGGGGCTACACCTTC
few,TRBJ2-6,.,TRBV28,CASSLSEAGANVLTF,TGTGCCAGCAGTTTATCGGAGGCTGGGGCCAACGTCCTGACTTTC
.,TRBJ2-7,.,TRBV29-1,CSALGQNYEQYF,TGCAGCGCTCTAGGACAGAACTACGAGCAGTACTTC
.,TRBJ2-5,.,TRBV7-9,CASSSGVKETQYF,TGTGCCAGCAGCTCGGGTGTGAAAGAGACCCAGTACTTC
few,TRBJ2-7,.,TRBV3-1,CASSQQPGPASYEQYF,TGTGCCAGCAGCCAGCAACCGGGGCCGGCATCCTACGAGCAGTACTTC
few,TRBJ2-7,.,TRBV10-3,CATWTGRDHEQYF,TGTGCCACCTGGACAGGGAGGGACCACGAGCAGTACTTC
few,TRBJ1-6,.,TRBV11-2,CASSFTGYSPLHF,TGTGCCAGCAGCTTTACCGGATATTCACCCCTCCACTTT
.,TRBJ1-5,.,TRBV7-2,CASSPPHQPQHF,TGTGCCAGCAGCCCCCCGCATCAGCCCCAGCATTTT
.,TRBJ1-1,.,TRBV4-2,CASSQEGGPTEAFF,TGTGCCAGCAGCCAAGAGGGGGGCCCCACTGAAGCTTTCTTT